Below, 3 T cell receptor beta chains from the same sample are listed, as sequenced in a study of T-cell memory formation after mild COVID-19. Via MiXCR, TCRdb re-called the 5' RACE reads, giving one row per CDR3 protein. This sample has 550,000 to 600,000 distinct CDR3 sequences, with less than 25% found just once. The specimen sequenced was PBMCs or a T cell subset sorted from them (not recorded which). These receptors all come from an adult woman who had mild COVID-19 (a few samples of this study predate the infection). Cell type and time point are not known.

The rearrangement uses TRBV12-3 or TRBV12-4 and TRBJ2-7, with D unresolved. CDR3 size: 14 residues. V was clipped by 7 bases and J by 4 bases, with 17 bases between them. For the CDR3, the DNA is TGTGCCAGCAATGCTATGGGTGTGGGATACGAGCAGTACTTC. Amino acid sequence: CASNAMGVGYEQYF.

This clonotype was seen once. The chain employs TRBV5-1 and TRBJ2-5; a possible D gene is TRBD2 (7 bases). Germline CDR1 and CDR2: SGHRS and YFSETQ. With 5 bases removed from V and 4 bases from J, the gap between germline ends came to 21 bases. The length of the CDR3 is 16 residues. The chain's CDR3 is CASRSRTGGIGETQYF. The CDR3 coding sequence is TGCGCCAGCAGATCTAGAACGGGGGGCATCGGAGAGACCCAGTACTTC.

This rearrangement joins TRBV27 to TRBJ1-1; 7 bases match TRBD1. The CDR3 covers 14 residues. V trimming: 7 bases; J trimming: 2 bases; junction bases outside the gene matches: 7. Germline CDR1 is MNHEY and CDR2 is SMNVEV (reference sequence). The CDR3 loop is CASNRQGHNTEAFF. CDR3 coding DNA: TGTGCCAGCAACCGACAGGGACACAACACTGAAGCTTTCTTT.